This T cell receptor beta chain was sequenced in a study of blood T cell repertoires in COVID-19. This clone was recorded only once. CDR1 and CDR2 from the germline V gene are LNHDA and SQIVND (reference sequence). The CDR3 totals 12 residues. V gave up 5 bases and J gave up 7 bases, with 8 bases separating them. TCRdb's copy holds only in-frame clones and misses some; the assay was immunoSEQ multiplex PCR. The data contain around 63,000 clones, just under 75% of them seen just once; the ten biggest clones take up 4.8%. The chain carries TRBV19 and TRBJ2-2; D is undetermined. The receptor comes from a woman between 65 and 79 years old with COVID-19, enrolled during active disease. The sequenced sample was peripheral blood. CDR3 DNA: TGTGCCAGTAGTCTTCAACACGGGGAGCTGTTTTTT. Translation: CASSLQHGELFF.